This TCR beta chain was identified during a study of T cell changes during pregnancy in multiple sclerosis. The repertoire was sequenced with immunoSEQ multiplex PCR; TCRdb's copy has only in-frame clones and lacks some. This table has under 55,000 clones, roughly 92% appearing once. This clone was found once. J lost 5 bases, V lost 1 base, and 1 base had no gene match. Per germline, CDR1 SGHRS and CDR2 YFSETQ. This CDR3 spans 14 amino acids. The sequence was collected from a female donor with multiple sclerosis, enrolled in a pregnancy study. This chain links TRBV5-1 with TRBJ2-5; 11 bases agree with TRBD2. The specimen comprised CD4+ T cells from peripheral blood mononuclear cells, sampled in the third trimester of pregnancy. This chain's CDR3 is CASSLTSGGETQYF. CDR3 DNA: TGCGCCAGCAGCTTGACTAGCGGGGGTGAGACCCAGTACTTC.